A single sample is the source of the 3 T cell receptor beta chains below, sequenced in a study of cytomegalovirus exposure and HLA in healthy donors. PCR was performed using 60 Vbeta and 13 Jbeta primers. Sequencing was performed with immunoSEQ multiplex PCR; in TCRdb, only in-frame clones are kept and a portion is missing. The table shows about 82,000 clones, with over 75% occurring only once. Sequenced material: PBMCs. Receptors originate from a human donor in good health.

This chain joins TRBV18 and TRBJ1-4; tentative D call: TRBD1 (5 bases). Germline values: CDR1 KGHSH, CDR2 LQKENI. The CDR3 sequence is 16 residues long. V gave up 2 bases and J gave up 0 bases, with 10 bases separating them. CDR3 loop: CASSPRQPTTNEKLFF. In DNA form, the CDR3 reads TGTGCCAGCTCACCAAGACAGCCGACAACTAATGAAAAACTGTTTTTT.

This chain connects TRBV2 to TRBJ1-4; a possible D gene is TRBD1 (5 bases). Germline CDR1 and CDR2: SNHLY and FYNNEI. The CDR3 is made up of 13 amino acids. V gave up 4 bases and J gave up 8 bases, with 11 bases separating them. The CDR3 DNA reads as TGTGCCAGCAGTGGAAGGGGCGGAGAAAAACTGTTTTTT. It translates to CASSGRGGEKLFF.

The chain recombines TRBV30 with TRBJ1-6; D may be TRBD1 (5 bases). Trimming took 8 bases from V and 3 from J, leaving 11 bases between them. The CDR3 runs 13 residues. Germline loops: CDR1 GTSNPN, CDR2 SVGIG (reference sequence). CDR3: CAGRTGYNSPLHF. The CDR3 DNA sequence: TGTGCCGGCCGAACAGGCTATAATTCACCCCTCCACTTT.